In its sample, the clone carrying this T cell receptor (beta chain) was seen a few times. Germline CDR1 is LGHDT and CDR2 is YNNKEL (reference sequence). The CDR3 has 15 residues. The junction had 9 bases not matched to a gene; V was cut back by 7 bases and J by 5 bases. This record belongs to a study of blood T cell repertoires in COVID-19. Study details: Spain, Italy and the United States supplied samples that represented acute and convalescent COVID-19.

Source study methods: Estimated nucleated cell counts came from reference gene primer amplification. Using immunoSEQ multiplex PCR, the repertoire was profiled, and TCRdb retains in-frame clones only, with some absent. That table furnishes V, J and clone size, whereas the DNA furnished D and trimming. The data show about 200,000 clones, with approximately 82% seen just once and around 13% held by the top ten. This receptor was identified in a human donor in a cohort sampled during active COVID-19. Material: peripheral blood. The V call is TRBV3-1 (or the pseudogene TRBV3-2), the J call TRBJ2-3, with 10 positions matching TRBD2. The CDR3: CASKENLAGVDTQYF. The CDR3 coding sequence is TGTGCCAGCAAAGAAAATCTAGCGGGGGTAGATACGCAGTATTTT.